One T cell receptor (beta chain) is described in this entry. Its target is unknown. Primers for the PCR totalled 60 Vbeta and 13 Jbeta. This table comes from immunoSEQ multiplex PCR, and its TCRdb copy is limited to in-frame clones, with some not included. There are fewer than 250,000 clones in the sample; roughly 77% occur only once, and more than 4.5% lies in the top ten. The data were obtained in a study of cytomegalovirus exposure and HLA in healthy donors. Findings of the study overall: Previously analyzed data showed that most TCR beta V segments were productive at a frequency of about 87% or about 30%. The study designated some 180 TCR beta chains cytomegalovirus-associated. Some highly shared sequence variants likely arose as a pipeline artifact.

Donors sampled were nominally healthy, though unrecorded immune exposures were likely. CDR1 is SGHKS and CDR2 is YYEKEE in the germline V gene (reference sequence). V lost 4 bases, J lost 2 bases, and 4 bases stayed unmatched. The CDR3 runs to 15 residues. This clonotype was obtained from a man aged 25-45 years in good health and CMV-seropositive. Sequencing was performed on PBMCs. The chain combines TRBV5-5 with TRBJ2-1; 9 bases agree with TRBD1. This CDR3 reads CASSVDRGAYNEQFF. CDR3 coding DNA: TGTGCCAGCAGCGTAGACAGGGGGGCCTACAATGAGCAGTTCTTC.